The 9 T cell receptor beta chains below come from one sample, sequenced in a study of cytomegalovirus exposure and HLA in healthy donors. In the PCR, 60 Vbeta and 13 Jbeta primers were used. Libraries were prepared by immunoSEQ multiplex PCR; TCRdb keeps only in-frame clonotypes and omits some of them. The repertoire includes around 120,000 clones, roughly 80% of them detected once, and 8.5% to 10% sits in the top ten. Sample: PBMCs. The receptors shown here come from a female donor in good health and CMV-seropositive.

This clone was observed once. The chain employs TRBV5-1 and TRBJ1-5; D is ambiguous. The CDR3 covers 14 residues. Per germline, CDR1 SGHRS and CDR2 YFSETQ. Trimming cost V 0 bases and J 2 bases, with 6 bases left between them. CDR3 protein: CASSLVPGNQPQHF. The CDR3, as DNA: TGCGCCAGCAGCTTGGTCCCAGGCAATCAGCCCCAGCATTTT.

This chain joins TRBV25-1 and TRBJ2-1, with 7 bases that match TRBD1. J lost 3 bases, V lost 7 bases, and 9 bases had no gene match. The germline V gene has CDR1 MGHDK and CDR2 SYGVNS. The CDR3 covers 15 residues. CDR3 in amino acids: CASKGPYRGYNEQFF. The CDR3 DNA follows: TGTGCCAGCAAGGGCCCCTACAGGGGCTACAATGAGCAGTTCTTC. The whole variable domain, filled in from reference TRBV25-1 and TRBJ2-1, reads EADIYQTPRYLVIGTGKKITLECSQTMGHDKMYWYQQDPGMELHLIHYSYGVNSTEKGDLSSESTVSRIRTEHFPLTLESARPSHTSQYLCASKGPYRGYNEQFFGPGTRLTVL.

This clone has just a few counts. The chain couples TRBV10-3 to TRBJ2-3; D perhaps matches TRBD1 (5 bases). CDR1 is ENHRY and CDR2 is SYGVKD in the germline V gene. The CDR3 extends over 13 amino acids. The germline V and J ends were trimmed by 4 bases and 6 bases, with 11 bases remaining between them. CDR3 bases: TGTGCCATCAGTGGAAGGGGAACGGATACGCAGTATTTT. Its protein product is CAISGRGTDTQYF.

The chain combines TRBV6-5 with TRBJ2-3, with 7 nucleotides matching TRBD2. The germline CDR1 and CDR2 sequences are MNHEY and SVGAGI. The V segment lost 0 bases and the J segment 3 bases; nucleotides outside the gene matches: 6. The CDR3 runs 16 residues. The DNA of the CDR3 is TGTGCCAGCAGTTACTCGGGCCAGCGGGGAACAGATACGCAGTATTTT. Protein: CASSYSGQRGTDTQYF.

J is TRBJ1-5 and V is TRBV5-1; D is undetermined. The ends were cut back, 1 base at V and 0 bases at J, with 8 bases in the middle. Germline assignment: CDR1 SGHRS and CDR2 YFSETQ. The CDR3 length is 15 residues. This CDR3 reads CASSLFGDSNQPQHF. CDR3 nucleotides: TGCGCCAGCAGCTTGTTCGGGGATAGCAATCAGCCCCAGCATTTT. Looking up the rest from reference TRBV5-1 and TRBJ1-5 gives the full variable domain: KAGVTQTPRYLIKTRGQQVTLSCSPISGHRSVSWYQQTPGQGLQFLFEYFSETQRNKGNFPGRFSGRQFSNSRSEMNVSTLELGDSALYLCASSLFGDSNQPQHFGDGTRLSIL.

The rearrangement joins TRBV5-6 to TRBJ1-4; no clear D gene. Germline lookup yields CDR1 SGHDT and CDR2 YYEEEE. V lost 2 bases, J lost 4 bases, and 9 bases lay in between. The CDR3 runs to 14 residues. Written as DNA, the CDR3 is TGTGCCAGCAGCTTCTGGGGAGGTAATGAAAAACTGTTTTTT. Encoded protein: CASSFWGGNEKLFF. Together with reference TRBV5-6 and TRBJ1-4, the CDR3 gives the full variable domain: DAGVTQSPTHLIKTRGQQVTLRCSPKSGHDTVSWYQQALGQGPQFIFQYYEEEERQRGNFPDRFSGHQFPNYSSELNVNALLLGDSALYLCASSFWGGNEKLFFGSGTQLSVL.

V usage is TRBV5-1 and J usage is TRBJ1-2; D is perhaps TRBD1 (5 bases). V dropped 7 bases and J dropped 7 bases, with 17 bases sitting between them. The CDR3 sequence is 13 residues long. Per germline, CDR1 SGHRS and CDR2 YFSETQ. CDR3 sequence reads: CASSIDSSGGYTF. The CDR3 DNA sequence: TGCGCCAGCTCAATAGACAGTTCTGGTGGCTACACCTTC.

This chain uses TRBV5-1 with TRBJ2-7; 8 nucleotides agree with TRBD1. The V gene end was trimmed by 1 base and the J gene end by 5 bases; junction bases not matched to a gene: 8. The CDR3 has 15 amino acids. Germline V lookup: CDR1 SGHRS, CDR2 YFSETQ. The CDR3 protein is CASSLIGTGRDEQYF. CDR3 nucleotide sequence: TGCGCCAGCAGCTTGATAGGGACAGGTCGCGACGAGCAGTACTTC.

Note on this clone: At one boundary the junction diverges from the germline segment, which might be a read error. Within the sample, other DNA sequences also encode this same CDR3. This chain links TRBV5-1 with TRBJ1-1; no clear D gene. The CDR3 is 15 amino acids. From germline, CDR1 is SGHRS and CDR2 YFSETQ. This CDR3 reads CASSQSTSPRAEAFF. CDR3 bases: TGCGCCAGCAGCCAAAGTACTAGCCCTAGGGCTGAAGCTTTCTTC.